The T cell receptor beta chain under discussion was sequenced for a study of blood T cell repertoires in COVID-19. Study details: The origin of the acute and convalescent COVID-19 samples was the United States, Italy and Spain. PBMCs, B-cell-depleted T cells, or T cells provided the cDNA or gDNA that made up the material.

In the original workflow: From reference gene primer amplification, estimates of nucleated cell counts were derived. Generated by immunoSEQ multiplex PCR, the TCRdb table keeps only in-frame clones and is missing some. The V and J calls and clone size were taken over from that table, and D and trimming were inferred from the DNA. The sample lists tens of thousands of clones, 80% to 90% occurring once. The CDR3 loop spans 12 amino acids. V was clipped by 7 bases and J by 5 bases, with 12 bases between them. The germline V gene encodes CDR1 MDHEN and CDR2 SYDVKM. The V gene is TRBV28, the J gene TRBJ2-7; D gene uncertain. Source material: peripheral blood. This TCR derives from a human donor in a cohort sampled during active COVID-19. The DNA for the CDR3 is TGTGCCAGCACTCAATCGAGTCACGAGCAGTACTTC. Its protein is CASTQSSHEQYF.